The clone carrying this TCR beta chain was found a few times. Its specificity is not known. PCR primers comprised 60 Vbeta and 13 Jbeta primers. The table came from immunoSEQ multiplex PCR; TCRdb's copy has only in-frame clones and leaves some out. The sample lists around 180,000 clones, roughly 87% occurring once. The data were taken from a study of cytomegalovirus exposure and HLA in healthy donors. Study outcomes and limitations: Reports indicated that the classifier achieved high specificity and sensitivity in diagnosing cytomegalovirus status. It was shown in a later analysis that HLA-associated TCR beta chains were more clonally expanded than other, equally common chains. Upon later analysis, TCR association rates were observed to vary by HLA locus, being highest for DRB1 and lowest for HLA-C.

V dropped 5 bases and J dropped 0; count of bases not matched to a gene: 6. This CDR3 is 16 amino acids long. The germline V gene encodes CDR1 LNHDA and CDR2 SQIVND (reference sequence). Healthy bone marrow donors supplied every sample. V gene TRBV19 combines with J gene TRBJ2-4; 8 bases map to TRBD2. This TCR was sampled from a girl under three years old in good health and CMV-seronegative. Sequenced: PBMCs. CDR3 coding DNA: TGTGCCAGTAGTCCGGGACTAGGGTTAGCCAAAAACATTCAGTACTTC. Its translation: CASSPGLGLAKNIQYF.